This T cell receptor (beta chain) was sequenced for a study of cytomegalovirus exposure and HLA in healthy donors (dated by TCRdb to the late 2010s). General notes on the study: In an earlier analysis of about 560 of the donors, about 270 Gb of sequence data and 117 million unique TCR beta sequences from about 179 million T cells were reported. Roughly 300 gigabases of sequencing data and around 80 million unique TCR sequences made up an early release that covered around 640 HLA-typed donors. Of the 350 to 400 genotyped donors, about 80% fell in the genetic ancestry cluster associated with self-reported Caucasian donors. The aim of the study was to test whether cataloging public T cell receptors could identify signatures of past pathogen exposure. The study used immunosequencing to profile the T cell repertoires of 666 subjects and linked those repertoires to cytomegalovirus serostatus. In addition to the first cohort of 666 subjects, a separate validation cohort of 120 different subjects was used. High-throughput TCR immunosequencing, statistical association of individual TCRs with disease status, and machine learning were combined to predict cytomegalovirus infection status. A later analysis re-analyzed previously published TCR beta repertoires from roughly 630 donors and added high-resolution HLA genotyping to study TCR occurrence patterns. The later analysis used no new phenotypic data to find candidate immune exposures, relying instead on TCR beta sequences and their occurrence across donors. An earlier analysis of 587 of the donors applied high-throughput TCR beta sequencing to assess whether each TCR beta V gene segment acted as functional or pseudogenic. Donor age, sex, ethnicity and CMV serostatus were compiled alongside the repertoire data. In a later genetic analysis, genome-wide SNP genotypes for 398 of the 666 donors were used, and that subset was treated as a discovery cohort. Every repertoire in the discovery cohort had been generated on one and the same sequencing platform. HLA typing included class I and class II loci at four-digit resolution. Typing coverage varied by locus: roughly 629-630 donors for A, B, C, DRB1 and DQB1; about 520 for DQA1; around 610 for DPA1; about 450 for DPB1. Because of strong linkage in the cohort, roughly five DR-DQ haplotypes were treated as single units for association and clustering. Across 398 genotyped donors of the cohort, an average of roughly 250,000 unique TCR beta nucleotide sequences per donor were sequenced, and roughly a sixth of those sequences were non-productive. Summary of the overall study and its limitations: A further reported finding was that TCR beta sequences accurately predicted the HLA-A and HLA-B alleles for most subjects in the first cohort. At a false discovery rate of 0.05, a later analysis linked around 17,000 TCR beta sequences to specific HLA alleles. A later genetic analysis associated a missense DCLRE1C variant with V-gene and J-gene trimming of TCR beta chains, and an independent cohort replicated the association. A few of the identified cytomegalovirus-associated TCR beta chains were confirmed in vitro to be specific for cytomegalovirus antigens. In an earlier analysis of about 540 of the donors, most TCR beta V segments were observed in productive rearrangements about 87% or about 30% of the time, broadly matching IMGT annotations. In a later analysis, HLA-associated TCR beta chains showed more clonal expansion and lower generation probabilities than non-associated chains that were equally common. Assigning TCR associations to individual alleles was difficult when HLA alleles, especially DR and DQ, strongly co-occurred. CMV serostatus was the only immune exposure information available for the cohort. Some IMGT-functional V segments, including TRBV6-2 and TRBV6-3, could not be distinguished by the 87-base-pair reads and were therefore excluded. According to a later genetic analysis, donors in an Asian-associated ancestry cluster had fewer N-insertions in productive TCRs than the approximately 700-donor mean. Because HLA typing was missing for some donors at each locus, association tests included only the typed subset. Linkage disequilibrium might explain the correlated functional status among segregating V segments, but an unknown experimental factor could not be excluded. Because counts were too low, about 18 rarely observed V segments, including chromosome 9 orphons, were excluded from the earlier analysis of 500 to 700 of the donors. In a later analysis, TCR association rates were found to vary across HLA loci, with the most associated TCRs seen for DRB1 alleles and the fewest for HLA-C alleles. In a later analysis, several top co-occurrence clusters were reported to appear linked to parvovirus B19, influenza, CMV and Epstein-Barr virus. A group of highly shared sequence variants was considered likely to be a technical artifact of the sequencing pipeline. The authors suggested that the approach could potentially be generalized to other disease states and immunological phenotypes. Presence/absence analyses assumed roughly uniform sequencing depth across donors, an assumption that may not hold. A total of roughly 160 TCR beta chains were listed by the study as associated with cytomegalovirus. The cohort was sequenced for TCR beta chains only, and without alpha or paired-chain data the features that could be detected were limited. Across donors, most TCR sequences were observed very rarely, whereas some public TCRs were present in many individuals. In both the original and validation cohorts, the classifier was reported to diagnose cytomegalovirus status with high specificity and sensitivity. Most CMV-associated TCR beta chains appeared to be HLA-restricted in a later analysis, and the HLA associations seemed to be driven largely by CMV exposure.

Library generation was performed with the immunoSEQ multiplex PCR assay. A mixture of 60 forward primers for TCR Vbeta segments and 13 reverse primers for TCR Jbeta segments was used in the multiplex PCR. The CDR3 region of rearranged TCR beta genes was amplified from genomic DNA by a multiplex PCR assay. Amplified TCR beta libraries were sequenced as 87-base-pair reads on the Illumina HiSeq System. Per the authors' processing: In a later analysis, roughly 80 million unique TCR beta chains were counted across the 650 to 750 repertoires, and roughly 11 million of these chains were shared by at least two donors. Raw reads were error-corrected and collapsed into unique sequences by a nearest-neighbor algorithm in which closely related sequences were merged to remove PCR and sequencing errors. To assign V, D and J gene segments, CDR3 sequences were aligned to IMGT reference sequences. For a sequence to be retained, a match of at least six nucleotides was required to both a V gene segment and a J gene segment. Rearrangements were classified as productive when the CDR3 lacked stop codons and remained in frame with V and J, and all other rearrangements were classified as non-productive. CDR3 was defined by IMGT convention, running from the second conserved V-encoded cysteine to the conserved J-encoded phenylalanine. Sequences without an unambiguous match to a single V gene segment were excluded from the earlier analysis of over 500 of the donors. In an earlier analysis of 500 to 750 of the donors, V segments were called functional above 56.7% productive rearrangements and were called segregating when the between-donor standard deviation exceeded 5%. A statistical classification framework was built to diagnose cytomegalovirus status from the catalog of TCR beta chain sequences. A later analysis assigned V and J genes by comparing TCR nucleotide sequences with IMGT/GENE-DB human TR gene sequences. A later analysis assigned CDR3 sequences and most-parsimonious VDJ recombination scenarios with the TCRdist pipeline. A later analysis defined each TCR beta chain by its CDR3 amino acid sequence plus V-gene family, and excluded reads lacking a unique V-gene family. A later analysis removed nearly 600 highly shared, low-generation-probability nucleotide sequences to deal with suspected cross-contamination and a sequencing artifact. In a later analysis, a clonal expansion index was calculated for each public chain from normalized within-repertoire ranks of inferred template counts. In a later analysis, generation probabilities were computed with a VDJ recombination model fitted to out-of-frame rearrangements, and the resulting probabilities were checked against IGoR. In a later analysis, hypergeometric tests were used to score TCR-TCR, TCR-HLA and TCR-CMV co-occurrence, with a repertoire-size bias correction applied to TCR pairs. False discovery rates were estimated in a later analysis by permuting HLA or CMV assignments 20 times. In a later analysis, co-occurring TCRs were grouped using DBSCAN, with TCRdist sequence similarity added in when clustering inside HLA-allele-positive subsets. Repertoires with fewer than 30,000 or more than 120,000 public chains, plus five repertoires with anomalous nucleotide sharing, were excluded from co-occurrence clustering. What TCRdb holds here is the immuneACCESS table cut down to in-frame rearrangements. Part of the clones is not present; checked against another copy, under half of the missing clones reflect an unresolved V gene, and the others are unexplained. From that table come the V and J calls and clone size; the DNA was used to work out D and trimming. The table for this sample lists just over 150,000 clones; 60% to 80% of them were counted only once. The ten largest clones capture about 1.4% of the sample.

Worth noting for this clone: Its antigen is still unknown. Base quality data are lacking; no much larger clone is found one base away.

The germline ends are 15 bases apart after V is trimmed by 7 bases and J by 6 bases. From its cysteine to its phenylalanine, the CDR3 spans 14 amino acids. Only the CDR3 region is kept as DNA, spanning 42 bases read in frame from base 1. Taken from the germline V gene (reference sequence), the CDR1 and CDR2 loops are LNHDA and SQIVND. The cohort consisted of 666 healthy bone marrow donors. All cohort members were sampled while nominally healthy, although unrecorded immune exposures were likely present. The donor tested CMV seronegative and was one of the 352 seronegative cohort members. Each donor provided a peripheral blood sample, and peripheral blood mononuclear cells were used for TCR beta sequencing. The Qiagen DNeasy Blood Extraction Kit was used to extract genomic DNA from the blood cell samples.

Input material: PBMCs. The rearranged chain carries TRBV19 and TRBJ2-2, and perhaps TRBD2 as D gene, on 6 matching bases. The receptor was derived from a woman aged 25 to 39 in good health and CMV-seronegative. Here the CDR3 is given as CASNRDWRAGELFF. The nucleotides read TGTGCCAGTAACCGGGACTGGCGCGCCGGGGAGCTGTTTTTT.